This TCR beta chain emerged from a study of CD8+CD57+ T cells in acquired aplastic anemia (dated by TCRdb to 2016 to 2019). As for the study more broadly: DNA extracted from sorted CD4+ and CD8+ cells had a mean of about 3.3 ug, with a range of 0.2 to 27.4 ug. CD8+CD57+ expansion was defined as a frequency above the mean frequency observed in healthy subjects. The paper as a whole reports these results and caveats: Although 25 to 30 CD8+ CDR3 sequences were shared by patients and controls, these sequences appeared highly expressed in patients and within the immunodominant clones of patients. Between patients and healthy controls, no significant difference in CD8+ Simpson's diversity was found (P=0.060).

Expansion of CD8+CD57+ cells had been shown by flow cytometry in the patients chosen for sequencing. Every patient had severe acquired aplastic anemia, diagnosed using the International Study of Aplastic Anemia and Agranulocytosis and Camitta criteria. Patients had received no therapy at the time of blood sampling. The study deep-sequenced TCR repertoires of sorted CD4+ and CD8+ blood T cells from severe aplastic anemia patients and healthy subjects. Patients were enrolled in the USA under clinicaltrials.gov protocols 00001620, 01623167, 00001397, 00071045, 00081523 and 00961064. Ficoll-Paque density gradient centrifugation was used to isolate peripheral blood mononuclear cells. Before DNA was extracted, CD4+ and CD8+ T cells were sorted using either FACS or magnetic beads. Based on the germline V gene, the CDR1 and CDR2 sequences are SGHTA and FQGNSA. The CDR3 measures 12 amino acids from cysteine to phenylalanine. The kept DNA is CDR3 alone, 36 bases in frame from the first base. V lost 6 bases and J lost 5 bases; the stretch between them is 10 bases long.

This clonotype was counted between two and nine times. This receptor's antigen is unknown. Base qualities are not at hand, and no much larger clone is one base apart. Genomic DNA served as template for TCR beta VDJ combination and CDR3 sequence profiling. An Illumina HiSeq 2000 was used for TCR repertoire sequencing. For the original study's pipeline: TRBV/TRBJ rearrangement plots, CDR3 size and DJ length profiles, and Simpson's diversity index were used to evaluate the repertoires. Whichever DNA sequence was most abundant in the deep sequencing data was defined as the immunodominant clone. CDR3 amino acid sequences were screened for sharing across subjects and were compared with published repertoires and the VDJdb database. In TCRdb, the public reads were trimmed at Q25 with fastp and aligned with MiXCR, with productive beta chains retained. Here each entry gathers all rows of one CDR3 protein and keeps the most common genes and DNA. TCRdb's processing, not the authors', yielded these V and J calls. For this sample the table gives over 150,000 distinct CDR3 sequences, of which 65% to 75% were detected only once. The ten largest clones add up to more than 35% of the sample.

The sequence came from a human donor with aplastic anemia. The sample was sorted CD4+, CD8+, or CD8+CD57+ T cells (not recorded which) from PBMCs. In this chain, TRBV7-2 is recombined with TRBJ1-1; no D gene can be assigned with confidence. The CDR3 sequence is CASRQMVTEAFF. The sequenced DNA is TGTGCCAGCAGACAGATGGTGACTGAAGCTTTCTTT. The entire variable domain, with the stretches around the CDR3 drawn from the reference TRBV7-2 and TRBJ1-1 proteins, is GAGVSQSPSNKVTEKGKDVELRCDPISGHTALYWYRQSLGQGLEFLIYFQGNSAPDKSGLPSDRFSAERTGGSVSTLTIQRTQQEDSAVYLCASRQMVTEAFFGQGTRLTVV.